This T cell receptor (beta chain) was recovered during a study of T-cell memory formation after mild COVID-19. Study in general: Clusters were largely donor specific.

Study-wide points: Day 15 to 85 contractors were CD4/CD8 balanced; later expanders leaned CD4+. CM and EM subsets held most contracting CD4+ clones; EMRA held CD8+ ones. Within pre-infection memory, some responding clones were found, suggesting cross-reactive memory joined.

The table lists this clonotype with a few counts. Its antigen remains unidentified. V shed 3 bases, J shed 6 bases, and the junction held 9 bases outside the gene matches. CDR3 size: 15 residues. Per germline, CDR1 SEHNR and CDR2 FQNEAQ (reference sequence). TCRdb passed the 5' RACE reads through MiXCR, listing each CDR3 protein once. Of about 560,000 distinct CDR3 sequences in the sample, less than 25% were seen once. This sequence joins TRBV7-9 and TRBJ2-7, with 9 bases matching TRBD1. The sequence came from an adult woman who had mild COVID-19 (a few samples of this study predate the infection). Cell type and time point are not known. The material sequenced was PBMCs or a T cell subset sorted from them (not recorded which). CDR3 DNA: TGTGCCAGCAGCTTGGGGACAGGGTGGAATCCCGAGCAGTACTTC. Translating it yields CASSLGTGWNPEQYF. Complete variable domain (other parts from reference TRBV7-9 and TRBJ2-7): DTGVSQNPRHKITKRGQNVTFRCDPISEHNRLYWYRQTLGQGPEFLTYFQNEAQLEKSRLLSDRFSAERPKGSFSTLEIQRTEQGDSAMYLCASSLGTGWNPEQYFGPGTRLTVT.